The 31 T cell receptor beta chains reported below all come from one sample, sequenced in a study of shared clonotypes between healthy human individuals. Clones were read by immunoSEQ multiplex PCR, and TCRdb kept only the in-frame ones, dropping some. This sample has 2.3 million or so clones; 90% to 95% occur once, and the top ten carry 0.39%. The sample consisted of naive CD4+ T cells from PBMCs. Subset specified: CD45RA+ positively selected. The receptors were sampled from a man younger than 35 in good health. Some clones in this sample may be carry-over from other donors' samples.

The chain is built from TRBV4-2 and TRBJ2-4; D is uncertain. The CDR3 extends over 17 amino acids. Germline V gene sequence: CDR1 LGHNA, CDR2 YNFKEQ. V was cut by 1 base and J by 0 bases, with 13 bases left in between. The CDR3 region is CASSQVTAESAKNIQYF. The CDR3 nucleotides read TGTGCCAGCAGCCAAGTTACGGCAGAATCAGCCAAAAACATTCAGTACTTC.

The chain has TRBV5-6 and TRBJ2-5; D unresolved. The germline gives CDR1 SGHDT, CDR2 YYEEEE. The CDR3 consists of 13 residues. Trimming took off 0 bases at V and 3 bases at J, with 6 bases between the two ends. CDR3 coding DNA: TGTGCCAGCAGCTTGGGTCTAGAAGAGACCCAGTACTTC. Its protein is CASSLGLEETQYF.

V and J are TRBV29-1 and TRBJ1-2; TRBD1 matches 7 bases. Germline CDR1 reads SQVTM; CDR2 reads ANQGSEA. V shed 0 bases and J 4 bases; nucleotides not matched to a gene: 5. This CDR3 has 14 residues. Here the CDR3 reads CSVEDGGTVYGYTF. CDR3 coding DNA: TGCAGCGTTGAAGATGGTGGGACAGTCTATGGCTACACCTTC.

This chain joins TRBV4-1 and TRBJ1-5; D unresolved. Germline lookup yields CDR1 MGHRA and CDR2 YSYEKL. CDR3 length equals 14 residues. V dropped 4 bases and J dropped 8 bases, with 15 bases sitting between them. The chain's CDR3 is CASSPTGSPKPQHF. CDR3 in DNA: TGCGCCAGCAGCCCTACCGGGTCCCCTAAGCCCCAGCATTTT.

Here the CDR3 reads CASGAGGLRSYEQYF. The CDR3 coding sequence is TGTGCCAGCGGGGCGGGAGGTCTTCGTAGCTACGAGCAGTACTTC. The V call is TRBV27, the J call TRBJ2-7; TRBD2 aligns across 8 bases. Germline-derived CDR1 and CDR2 are MNHEY and SMNVEV (reference sequence). This CDR3 is built from 15 residues. V lost 8 bases and J lost 3; bases outside the gene matches: 12.

V usage is TRBV28 and J usage is TRBJ1-5, with TRBD1 matching over 8 bases. This CDR3 has 14 residues. From germline, CDR1 is MDHEN and CDR2 SYDVKM. Losses at the gene ends were 5 bases for V and 3 bases for J; bases not matched to a gene: 3. The CDR3 DNA is TGTGCCAGCAGTGGGGGACAGGTCAATCAGCCCCAGCATTTT. It codes for CASSGGQVNQPQHF.

The rearrangement links TRBV19 to TRBJ2-2; 12 nucleotides agree with TRBD2. Germline V gene lookup returns CDR1 LNHDA and CDR2 SQIVND (reference sequence). With 5 bases clipped from V and 6 bases from J, the junction kept 19 bases outside the gene matches. CDR3 size: 20 residues. For the CDR3, the DNA is TGTGCCAGTAGTGCTGCTAGCGGGAGGGCCAGGGGGGCACGTGCCGGGGAGCTGTTTTTT. Amino acid sequence: CASSAASGRARGARAGELFF.

The J gene is TRBJ2-5, the V gene TRBV11-2; 7 positions agree with TRBD2. The CDR3 sequence is 13 residues long. Losses at the gene ends were 5 bases for V and 4 bases for J; bases not matched to a gene: 4. Germline CDR1 is SGHAT and CDR2 is FQNNGV. CDR3 nucleotide sequence: TGTGCCAGCAGCCCGATAGCGGGAGAGACCCAGTACTTC. Translated, it gives CASSPIAGETQYF.

This clone was picked up one time. The V call is TRBV6-4, the J call TRBJ1-5; D is possibly TRBD1 (6 bases). Looked up from germline, CDR1 is MRHNA and CDR2 is SNTAGT. There are 17 residues in the CDR3. V lost 4 bases and J 6 bases, leaving 22 bases between the germline ends. The CDR3 sequence: CASSAARFRGGPQPQHF. CDR3 in DNA: TGTGCCAGCAGTGCCGCCCGGTTCAGGGGAGGGCCTCAGCCCCAGCATTTT.

This clone turned up a few times. The sample contains more than one DNA sequence encoding this CDR3. This chain uses TRBV5-4 with TRBJ1-5; no firm D call. CDR1 and CDR2 (germline): SGHNT, YYREEE (reference sequence). This CDR3 has 13 residues. The V gene lost 0 bases and the J gene lost 1 base, with 2 bases spanning the gap. CDR3 sequence (DNA): TGTGCCAGCAGCTTGGACAGCAATCAGCCCCAGCATTTT. Residues: CASSLDSNQPQHF.

The chain combines TRBV10-3 with TRBJ2-3, with D maybe TRBD2 (5 bases). V lost 3 bases to trimming and J lost 5 bases, with 12 bases between them. CDR1 and CDR2 (germline): ENHRY, SYGVKD. This CDR3 has 14 residues. Here the CDR3 reads CAISDLRAGDTQYF. CDR3 bases: TGTGCCATCAGTGACCTGAGGGCTGGAGATACGCAGTATTTT.

Note on this clone: At the DNA level, this CDR3 is encoded by other sequences in the same sample as well. The V gene is TRBV5-1, the J gene TRBJ2-1; 9 nucleotides agree with TRBD2. The V gene's germline CDR1 is SGHRS and CDR2 YFSETQ. This CDR3 is built from 15 residues. The V segment lost 4 bases and the J segment 4 bases; nucleotides outside the gene matches: 6. The CDR3 DNA is TGCGCCAGCAGCCCGACTAGCGGAACTTACAATGAGCAGTTCTTC. Protein: CASSPTSGTYNEQFF.

The genes are TRBV5-1 and TRBJ2-7; D might be TRBD1 (5 bases). CDR3 length equals 14 residues. Deletions cut 5 bases from V and 0 bases from J, with 12 bases between. From germline, CDR1 is SGHRS and CDR2 YFSETQ. This CDR3 reads CASRLTDSSYEQYF. CDR3 sequence (DNA): TGCGCCAGCAGACTCACTGACAGCTCCTACGAGCAGTACTTC.

The chain is built from TRBV7-3 and TRBJ1-3; maybe TRBD1 (5 bases). Trimming shortened V by 5 bases and J by 4 bases, and 15 bases separated the two germline ends. Germline V gene lookup returns CDR1 SGHTA and CDR2 FQGTGA. The CDR3 runs 15 residues. In DNA, the CDR3 is TGTGCCAGCAGCCCAGGCGGGGGGTCCGGAAACACCATATATTTT. Amino acid sequence: CASSPGGGSGNTIYF.

About this clone itself: Other DNA sequences within the sample encode an identical CDR3. The chain joins TRBV14 to TRBJ2-7; D ambiguous. This CDR3 is built from 13 residues. V dropped 3 bases and J dropped 0 bases, with 6 bases sitting between them. Germline lookup yields CDR1 SGHDN and CDR2 FVKESK. CDR3 sequence: CASSQGLSYEQYF. As DNA, the CDR3 is TGTGCCAGCAGCCAGGGCCTCTCCTACGAGCAGTACTTC.

The chain joins TRBV5-4 to TRBJ1-1; D remains unclear. The CDR3 length is 13 residues. Germline CDR1 SGHNT, CDR2 YYREEE (reference sequence). V was clipped by 0 bases and J by 7 bases, with 10 bases between them. DNA for the CDR3: TGTGCCAGCAGCTTGGGCACTGGACTTGAAGCTTTCTTT. Protein product: CASSLGTGLEAFF.

The CDR3 coding sequence is TGTGCCAGCAGCTTGTTTCTATGGGACAGAAACACCGGGGAGCTGTTTTTT. Translating gives CASSLFLWDRNTGELFF. The V and J genes are TRBV5-4 and TRBJ2-2; TRBD1 agrees at 7 bases. CDR1 is SGHNT and CDR2 is YYREEE in the germline V gene (reference sequence). The CDR3 runs to 17 residues. V lost 1 base and J lost 2; bases outside the gene matches: 8. Together with reference TRBV5-4 and TRBJ2-2, the CDR3 gives the full variable domain: ETGVTQSPTHLIKTRGQQVTLRCSSQSGHNTVSWYQQALGQGPQFIFQYYREEENGRGNFPPRFSGLQFPNYSSELNVNALELDDSALYLCASSLFLWDRNTGELFFGEGSRLTVL.

This clone is a singleton in its sample. The chain joins TRBV14 to TRBJ1-2; 10 positions agree with TRBD1. This CDR3 is 16 amino acids long. Trimming removed 0 bases from V and 8 bases from J; junction bases left unmatched: 9. The germline CDR1 and CDR2 sequences are SGHDN and FVKESK. CDR3 bases: TGTGCCAGCAGCCAAGACCTTCGACAGGGGGCGCGGGGCTACACCTTC. Its protein is CASSQDLRQGARGYTF.

The chain links TRBV6-1 to TRBJ2-7; D is unclear. The CDR3 is 15 amino acids. V shed 4 bases and J shed 1 base, with 14 bases lying between them. In germline, CDR1 is MNHNS, CDR2 SASEGT. As DNA, the CDR3 is TGTGCCAGCAGTGCAATCCAGGAACCTTCCTACGAGCAGTACTTC. Its protein product is CASSAIQEPSYEQYF.

The chain combines TRBV28 with TRBJ2-2; perhaps TRBD1 as D (6 bases). This CDR3 is 14 amino acids long. The V and J ends lost 6 bases and 4 bases respectively, with 12 bases between them. The V gene's germline CDR1 is MDHEN and CDR2 SYDVKM. This chain's CDR3 is CASRADRPTGELFF. In DNA, the CDR3 is TGTGCCAGCAGGGCCGACAGGCCCACCGGGGAGCTGTTTTTT.

This sequence joins TRBV28 and TRBJ2-1; 9 positions match TRBD1. The CDR3 has 16 amino acids. Per the germline V gene, CDR1 is MDHEN and CDR2 is SYDVKM. V lost 5 bases, J lost 3 bases, and 8 bases stayed unmatched. The CDR3, as DNA: TGTGCCAGCAGTCCGGGGGGACAGGGCGGCTACAATGAGCAGTTCTTC. Translation: CASSPGGQGGYNEQFF.

DNA of the CDR3: TGTGCCAGCAGTGACAGGGACCTCCGCTGGACGGAGCTGTTTTTT. It yields the protein CASSDRDLRWTELFF. The chain combines TRBV28 with TRBJ2-2, with TRBD1 matching 7 bases. The germline V gene encodes CDR1 MDHEN and CDR2 SYDVKM. With V trimmed by 5 bases and J by 10 bases, 13 bases remained unmatched. CDR3 length: 15 amino acids.

The chain joins TRBV2 to TRBJ2-1, with D perhaps matching TRBD2 (6 bases). CDR1 and CDR2 from the germline V gene are SNHLY and FYNNEI. Deletions cut 6 bases from V and 4 bases from J, with 19 bases between. CDR3 length equals 16 residues. As DNA, the CDR3 is TGTGCCAGCAGAAATTCCCCCGCGGGATGGTACAATGAGCAGTTCTTC. It is translated as CASRNSPAGWYNEQFF.

The chain uses TRBV7-6 and TRBJ2-7; 7 bases match TRBD1. Unmatched junction bases numbered 10, after V lost 0 bases and J lost 2 bases. The CDR3 is 17 amino acids. Germline CDR1 is SGHVS and CDR2 is FNYEAQ. CDR3 in DNA: TGTGCCAGCAGCTTAGCGTTGAACAGGGGTATAACCTACGAGCAGTACTTC. Translated: CASSLALNRGITYEQYF.

The chain is built from TRBV28 and TRBJ1-6; D unresolved. Trimming stripped 1 base from V and 0 bases from J, with 10 bases between. The CDR3 spans 17 residues. Germline lookup yields CDR1 MDHEN and CDR2 SYDVKM. CDR3: CASSLLEGSSYNSPLHF. Here the CDR3 DNA reads TGTGCCAGCAGTTTATTGGAGGGTAGCTCCTATAATTCACCCCTCCACTTT.

This chain joins TRBV28 and TRBJ2-7; 11 bases are a match to TRBD2. V lost 6 bases to trimming and J lost 4 bases; unmatched junction nucleotides: 8. The CDR3 is made up of 15 amino acids. Germline-derived CDR1 and CDR2 are MDHEN and SYDVKM. The CDR3 reads CASSKTSGILYEQYF. The DNA for the CDR3 is TGTGCCAGCAGCAAGACTAGCGGGATTTTGTACGAGCAGTACTTC.

A note on this clone: The sample carries other DNA sequences with the same CDR3. The chain carries TRBV6-6 and TRBJ2-7; 12 bases are shared with TRBD2. Trimming took 6 bases from V and 4 from J; bases not matched to a gene: 4. Looked up from germline, CDR1 is MNHNY and CDR2 is SVGAGI (reference sequence). The CDR3 extends over 14 amino acids. CDR3: CASRGTSGRYEQYF. The CDR3 region has the DNA TGTGCCAGCAGGGGTACTAGCGGGAGGTACGAGCAGTACTTC.

V gene TRBV27 combines with J gene TRBJ2-5; D perhaps matches TRBD1 (5 bases). Germline V CDR1 and CDR2: MNHEY, SMNVEV (reference sequence). Trimming shortened V by 4 bases and J by 5 bases, and 14 bases separated the two germline ends. The CDR3 spans 14 residues. The CDR3 loop is CASSSRGGAETQYF. The CDR3 coding sequence is TGTGCCAGCAGTTCCCGTGGTGGGGCGGAGACCCAGTACTTC.

The rearrangement uses TRBV5-1 and TRBJ2-7, with TRBD2 matching 11 bases. The junction had 4 bases not matched to a gene; V was cut back by 0 bases and J by 5 bases. Germline CDR1 is SGHRS and CDR2 is YFSETQ. The CDR3 contains 15 residues. CDR3 amino acids: CASSLGLAGPNEQYF. CDR3 nucleotide sequence: TGCGCCAGCAGCTTGGGACTAGCGGGACCAAACGAGCAGTACTTC.

V usage is TRBV5-1 and J usage is TRBJ2-7, with D perhaps TRBD1 or TRBD2 (5 bases each). The ends were cut back, 4 bases at V and 0 bases at J, with 11 bases in the middle. Germline CDR1 reads SGHRS; CDR2 reads YFSETQ. The CDR3 consists of 14 residues. CDR3 DNA sequence: TGCGCCAGCAGCCCAGATGGGACCTCCTACGAGCAGTACTTC. This codes for CASSPDGTSYEQYF.

V and J are TRBV5-1 and TRBJ2-3; D is unresolved. V lost 7 bases, J lost 0 bases, and 15 bases lay in between. The V gene's germline CDR1 is SGHRS and CDR2 YFSETQ. The CDR3 loop spans 15 amino acids. The CDR3 DNA is TGCGCCAGCGGGGTTGGGTCGGCTAGCACAGATACGCAGTATTTT. This codes for CASGVGSASTDTQYF.